Below, 6 T cell receptor beta chains from the same sample are listed, as sequenced in a study of T cells in Graves' hyperthyroidism and ophthalmopathy. From RNA transcripts, TCR beta CDR3 regions were amplified. TCR CDR3 regions were first amplified by RT-PCR with HTBI primers. TCRdb itself ran the multiplex PCR reads through MiXCR, one entry per CDR3 protein. The table lists 300,000 to 450,000 distinct CDR3 sequences, about 14% of them singletons. Sequencing was carried out using blood. Every receptor here comes from a woman aged 60-70 years with Graves' hyperthyroidism.

This clonotype was observed many times. V and J are TRBV6-2 or TRBV6-3 and TRBJ2-7, with 7 nucleotides matching TRBD1. J lost 4 bases, V lost 4 bases, and 28 bases had no gene match. Germline-derived CDR1 and CDR2 are MNHEY and SVGEGT. This CDR3 is 21 amino acids long. The CDR3 protein is CASSSSRPGSGKGGKNYEQYF. DNA of the CDR3: TGTGCCAGCAGTTCATCCCGGCCGGGTTCGGGGAAAGGGGGCAAGAATTACGAGCAGTACTTC.

This clonotype was recorded many times. V usage is TRBV5-8 and J usage is TRBJ1-2; 7 nucleotides match TRBD1. With 6 bases clipped from V and 5 bases from J, the junction kept 7 bases outside the gene matches. The CDR3 is 13 amino acids. Germline lookup yields CDR1 SGHTS and CDR2 YDEGEE. CDR3 residues: CASTVPGQYGYTF. The CDR3 DNA sequence: TGTGCCAGCACGGTACCGGGACAGTATGGCTACACCTTC.

The chain uses TRBV27 and TRBJ2-1; 8 bases align to TRBD2. CDR1 MNHEY and CDR2 SMNVEV come from the germline V gene (reference sequence). The trim removed 7 bases at V and 5 bases at J, leaving 7 bases unmatched. This CDR3 contains 14 residues. CDR3: CASTHIAGNNEQFF. CDR3 nucleotides: TGTGCCAGCACTCATATAGCGGGGAACAATGAGCAGTTCTTC.

This clonotype showed up many times. The chain combines TRBV28 with TRBJ1-5; no clear D. There are 12 residues in the CDR3. Germline V CDR1 and CDR2: MDHEN, SYDVKM. Trimming left V 7 bases short and J 3 bases short, with 7 bases between. CDR3 loop: CASTPPNQPQHF. The CDR3 DNA reads as TGTGCCAGCACCCCCCCCAATCAGCCCCAGCATTTT.

This clonotype occurred many times. Mismatch with germline at one junction end may stem from a read error. This chain uses TRBV7-7 with TRBJ2-2; tentatively, D is TRBD1 (6 bases). This CDR3 is 13 amino acids long. CDR1 SSHAT and CDR2 FNYEAQ come from the germline V gene (reference sequence). CDR3 region: CASSRGATGELFF. Here the CDR3 DNA reads TGTGCTAGCAGCAGGGGTGCCACCGGGGAGCTGTTTTTT.

This clonotype was seen more than once but under ten times. The chain joins TRBV19 to TRBJ2-7; a weak D match, TRBD2 (6 bases). The germline V and J ends were trimmed by 6 bases and 9 bases, with 9 bases remaining between them. The CDR3 consists of 10 residues. Germline V gene data show CDR1 as LNHDA and CDR2 as SQIVND (reference sequence). The CDR3 DNA reads TGTGCCAGTAGAGGGCGGGGGCAGTACTTC. Its protein product is CASRGRGQYF. Supplemented by reference TRBV19 and TRBJ2-7, the full variable domain reads DGGITQSPKYLFRKEGQNVTLSCEQNLNHDAMYWYRQDPGQGLRLIYYSQIVNDFQKGDIAEGYSVSREKKESFPLTVTSAQKNPTAFYLCASRGRGQYFGPGTRLTVT.